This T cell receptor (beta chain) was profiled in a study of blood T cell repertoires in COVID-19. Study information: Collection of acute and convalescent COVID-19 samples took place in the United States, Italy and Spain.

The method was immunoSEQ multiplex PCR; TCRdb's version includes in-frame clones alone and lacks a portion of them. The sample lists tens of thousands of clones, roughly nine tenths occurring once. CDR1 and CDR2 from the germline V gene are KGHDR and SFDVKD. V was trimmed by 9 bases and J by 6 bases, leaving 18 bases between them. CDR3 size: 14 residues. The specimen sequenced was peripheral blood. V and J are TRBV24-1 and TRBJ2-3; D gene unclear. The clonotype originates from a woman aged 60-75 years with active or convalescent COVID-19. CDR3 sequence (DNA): TGTGCCACCGGAGAAACCAAGAGCGTGGATACGCAGTATTTT. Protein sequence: CATGETKSVDTQYF.